Following are 10 T cell receptor beta chains from one sample sequenced in a study of molecular identifiers for immune sequencing clone quantification. TCRdb reprocessed the PCR reads via MiXCR and lists one record per CDR3 protein. The table shows fewer than 350,000 distinct CDR3 sequences, with about 20% occurring only once. Specimen: naive CD8+ T cells from blood, with Jurkat cell RNA spiked in. The subset: FACS-sorted CD8+CD4-CCR7+CD45RA+ naive T cells. The receptors shown here come from a human donor in good health. Some libraries in this study had Jurkat cell RNA spiked in.

With respect to this clonotype: A much bigger clone sits one base away, suggesting this may be a read error. The rearrangement uses TRBV9 and TRBJ2-7, with D tentatively TRBD1 (7 bases). The CDR3 is made up of 13 amino acids. Germline CDR1 SGDLS, CDR2 YYNGEE. Here the CDR3 reads CVSSPGGSGEQYF. The CDR3 DNA reads as TGTGTCAGCAGCCCAGGGGGGTCCGGAGAGCAGTACTTC. Full variable domain (missing parts from reference TRBV9 and TRBJ2-7): DSGVTQTPKHLITATGQRVTLRCSPRSGDLSVYWYQQSLDQGLQFLIQYYNGEERAKGNILERFSAQQFPDLHSELNLSSLELGDSALYFCVSSPGGSGEQYFGPGTRLTVT.

In regard to this clonotype: An end of the junction does not agree with germline; a read error may underlie this. This chain connects TRBV7-6 to TRBJ2-3, with 9 bases aligning to TRBD2. The CDR3 runs 15 residues. Germline-derived CDR1 and CDR2 are SGHVS and FNYEAQ. This CDR3 is CACSLVAGGRDTQYF. DNA for the CDR3: TGTGCCTGCAGCTTAGTTGCGGGAGGGCGAGATACGCAGTATTTT.

In its sample, this clonotype was seen many times. The V gene is TRBV15, the J gene TRBJ1-1; TRBD1 might be the D (5 bases). Per the germline V gene, CDR1 is LNHNV and CDR2 is YYDKDF (reference sequence). Trimming took 0 bases from V and 7 from J, leaving 15 bases between them. The CDR3 is made up of 15 amino acids. The CDR3 here is CATSRDSEGIGEAFF. The CDR3, as DNA: TGTGCCACCAGCAGAGATTCCGAGGGGATCGGTGAAGCTTTCTTT. The full variable domain, its missing parts supplied by reference TRBV15 and TRBJ1-1, is DAMVIQNPRYQVTQFGKPVTLSCSQTLNHNVMYWYQQKSSQAPKLLFHYYDKDFNNEADTPDNFQSRRPNTSFCFLDIRSPGLGDTAMYLCATSRDSEGIGEAFFGQGTRLTVV.

Comment on this clonotype: A read error may be the cause here, since a much bigger clone is one base away. The chain combines TRBV10-2 with TRBJ2-3, with D perhaps assigned TRBD1 or TRBD2 (6 bases each). Germline V CDR1 and CDR2: WSHSY, SAAADI. CDR3 length: 17 amino acids. Trimming cost V 4 bases and J 4 bases, with 21 bases left between them. CDR3 DNA sequence: TGCGCCAGCAGTGGCCCCCCAACGGGGGCCCCGGCAGATACGCAGTATTTT. Translation: CASSGPPTGAPADTQYF.

This clonotype was seen a few times. The chain recombines TRBV19 with TRBJ2-1, with D perhaps given as TRBD1 or TRBD2 (5 bases each). Trimming pared 4 bases from V and 10 bases from J, leaving 17 bases between. Looked up from germline, CDR1 is LNHDA and CDR2 is SQIVND (reference sequence). This CDR3 region has 14 residues. The CDR3 region has the DNA TGTGCCAGTAGTACCGGGGCCGGCCAGGCAGAGCAGTTCTTC. Its translation: CASSTGAGQAEQFF.

As for this clonotype: A single base separates this from a much larger clone, so it may be a read error. The chain carries TRBV12-3 or TRBV12-4 and TRBJ2-7; possible D gene TRBD1, 5 bases. The CDR3 runs to 12 residues. The CDR3 DNA sequence: TGTGCCAGCAGTTTATCAGGGCCTGAGCAGCACTTC. Translating it yields CASSLSGPEQHF.

This clonotype has a handful of counts. The chain combines TRBV14 with TRBJ2-5; the match to TRBD1 covers 9 bases. The germline V gene has CDR1 SGHDN and CDR2 FVKESK. CDR3 length: 18 amino acids. With 0 bases clipped from V and 5 bases from J, the junction kept 13 bases outside the gene matches. This CDR3 reads CASSQDRDRVGSRETQYF. CDR3 sequence (DNA): TGTGCCAGCAGCCAAGACCGGGACAGGGTAGGGTCAAGGGAGACCCAGTACTTC.

Comment on this clonotype: A clone one base away is much larger, so this may be a read error. The V gene is TRBV19, the J gene TRBJ1-2, with D possibly being TRBD1 (6 bases). The CDR3 consists of 15 residues. Germline V gives CDR1 LNHDA, CDR2 SQIVND (reference sequence). CDR3 sequence: CASRIGAGAGYGYTF. CDR3 nucleotides: TGTGCCAGTAGGATAGGGGCAGGGGCCGGCTATGGCTACACCTTC. Filled out from reference TRBV19 and TRBJ1-2, the complete variable domain reads DGGITQSPKYLFRKEGQNVTLSCEQNLNHDAMYWYRQDPGQGLRLIYYSQIVNDFQKGDIAEGYSVSREKKESFPLTVTSAQKNPTAFYLCASRIGAGAGYGYTFGSGTRLTVV.

The V call is TRBV7-9, the J call TRBJ1-1, with D unresolved. This CDR3 has 15 amino acids. The germline V and J ends were trimmed by 1 base and 3 bases, with 12 bases remaining between them. Germline V gives CDR1 SEHNR, CDR2 FQNEAQ (reference sequence). The CDR3 DNA follows: TGTGCCAGCAGCTTAGTCCAGTTCCTCTACACTGAAGCTTTCTTT. The encoded protein is CASSLVQFLYTEAFF.

A note on this clonotype: Its ends do not fully match the called genes, so a read error is possible. CDR3 sequence reads: CANSQDGGGNQPQHF. Written as DNA, the CDR3 is TGCGCCAACAGCCAAGATGGAGGCGGCAATCAGCCCCAGCATTTT. This chain joins TRBV4-3 and TRBJ1-5; D is undetermined. This CDR3 spans 15 amino acids. CDR1 and CDR2 from the germline V gene are LGHNA and YSLEER.